This T cell receptor beta chain originates from a study of blood T cell repertoires in COVID-19 (dated by TCRdb to 2018 to 2021). For context, the study as a whole: Samples from collaborators originated in the United States, Italy and Spain and spanned both the acute and convalescent phases of COVID-19. Where available, HLA class I and class II types were obtained from metadata supplied by the sample provider rather than from assay-based typing. The samples were drawn from two sources: the first 160 participants of the ongoing ImmuneRACE study, and about 1,300 subjects contributed by 6 global collaborators. Deeply sampled blood TCRbeta repertoires from subjects exposed to, actively infected with, or recovered from COVID-19 were included in the dataset. Nearly every sample came with metadata listing a de-identified subject ID, COVID-19 status, age in years and sex. A freely available public database, intended as a resource for researchers studying the immune response to SARS-CoV-2, is where the repertoires were released. The prospective study material was composed of cDNA or gDNA derived from T cells, B-cell-depleted T cells, or PBMCs. What the research found in general, with its limitations: Clinical and demographic metadata were provided uncurated, with the amount varying by source and participant.

This clone appeared a single time. The specificity of this receptor is unknown. No much larger clonotype is one base removed from it; base qualities were not supplied. V is cut back by 3 bases and J by 1 base, with 2 bases in the junction unmatched. The germline V gene (reference sequence) supplies CDR1 GTSNPN and CDR2 SVGIG. Including the terminal cysteine and phenylalanine, the CDR3 comprises 13 residues. Only the CDR3 region is kept as DNA, spanning 39 bases read in frame from base 1. Participants in the prospective study were aged about 18 to 89 years, lived in 20 to 25 United States geographic areas, and enrolled through a virtual design. Cohort assignment in the prospective study relied on participant-reported clinical history from a screening survey and a study questionnaire. For ImmuneRACE Cohort 3, a participant was defined as recovered based on two consecutive negative NP/OP PCR tests, clearance by a healthcare professional, or resolution of symptoms. In the prospective study, whole blood, serum and a nasopharyngeal or oropharyngeal swab were collected from each participant by mobile phlebotomists. Additional blood draws and questionnaires over a roughly two-month period could optionally be provided by prospective study participants. Prospective study blood samples were shipped either frozen or at room temperature before DNA extraction.

The immunoSEQ Assay, a bias-controlled multiplex PCR, was used to amplify TCRbeta CDR3 regions from genomic DNA. The study's processing was this. Nucleated cell counts per sample were estimated from amplification of reference gene primers within the assay. To quantify the absolute abundance of each unique TCRbeta CDR3 rearrangement, sequence reads were collapsed and filtered. For each sample, productive Simpson clonality was calculated by taking the square root of Simpson's diversity index across productive rearrangements. Not all clones reach the TCRdb copy of this immuneACCESS table, which keeps in-frame sequences only. Checked studies attribute under half of the gap to unresolved V genes and leave the rest unexplained. The D gene and trimming were derived from the DNA, and the V and J assignments and clone size from that table. Here the sample has around 300,000 clones; around nine tenths occur a single time. The ten largest clones capture approximately 2.6% of the sample.

The rearranged chain carries TRBV30 and TRBJ1-1; TRBD1 agrees with 7 junctional bases. Sequenced input: PBMCs or T cells enriched from blood (not recorded which). This TCR came from a woman aged 18-30 years who had recovered from COVID-19. The CDR3 region reads CAWRKGANTEAFF. The DNA sequence follows: TGTGCCTGGAGGAAGGGGGCGAACACTGAAGCTTTCTTT.